Following are 24 T cell receptor beta chains from one sample sequenced in a study of identical twins. In TCRdb, the 5' RACE reads were re-called with MiXCR into one record per CDR3 protein. The sample records under 900,000 distinct CDR3 sequences, 12% being singletons. These data were also reused for a study on yellow fever vaccine responses in identical twins.

The sample consisted of PBMCs. These receptors came from a woman between 18 and 29 years old in good health.

The chain carries TRBV4-2 and TRBJ2-5; 8 nucleotides align to TRBD2. The CDR3 loop spans 17 amino acids. The V gene's germline CDR1 is LGHNA and CDR2 YNFKEQ. After removal of 0 bases from V and 0 bases from J, the junction contained 6 bases not matched to a gene. The CDR3 loop reads CASSQDTAGAYQETQYF. In nucleotides, the CDR3 is TGTGCCAGCAGCCAAGATACAGCGGGGGCCTACCAAGAGACCCAGTACTTC.

At least ten counts were recorded for this clonotype. The chain combines TRBV12-3 or TRBV12-4 with TRBJ2-1; 11 bases match TRBD2. V was pared by 6 bases and J by 4 bases, with 5 bases of the junction left unmatched. This CDR3 has 15 amino acids. CDR3 nucleotides: TGTGCCAGCAGACTAGCGGGAGTACGGTACAATGAGCAGTTCTTC. Translated: CASRLAGVRYNEQFF.

This chain uses TRBV28 with TRBJ2-5, with D perhaps matching TRBD2 (6 bases). The CDR3 is 12 residues long. Trimming shortened V by 7 bases and J by 2 bases, and 8 bases separated the two germline ends. The germline V gene has CDR1 MDHEN and CDR2 SYDVKM. The CDR3 DNA reads TGTGCCAGCACTGGGGGGCAAGAGACCCAGTACTTC. Amino acid sequence: CASTGGQETQYF.

This clonotype was counted only a few times. The chain carries TRBV6-1 and TRBJ2-2; 8 nucleotides agree with TRBD2. Germline V lookup: CDR1 MNHNS, CDR2 SASEGT. J was trimmed by 5 bases and V by 8 bases; bases with no gene match: 10. This CDR3 region has 15 residues. The CDR3 coding sequence is TGTGCCAGCCTCCCTGCGGGGGGTCGGACCGGGGAGCTGTTTTTT. Protein product: CASLPAGGRTGELFF.

This clonotype was counted only a few times. The chain joins TRBV20-1 to TRBJ2-7; D not certain. Trimming removed 7 bases from V and 3 bases from J, with 10 bases in between. Germline V gene lookup returns CDR1 DFQATT and CDR2 SNEGSKA (reference sequence). The CDR3 sequence is 11 residues long. DNA for the CDR3: TGCAGTGGACTTCTTAACTACGAGCAGTACGTC. Its translation is CSGLLNYEQYV.

This clonotype was seen a few times. The chain uses TRBV5-1 and TRBJ1-5; 7 bases align to TRBD1. The CDR3 has 15 amino acids. Trimming removed 0 bases from V and 11 bases from J; junction bases left unmatched: 11. Germline V gene lookup returns CDR1 SGHRS and CDR2 YFSETQ. CDR3 bases: TGCGCCAGCAGCTTGGGACAGGGAAGGGACTTGGCCCAGCATTTT. Its protein product is CASSLGQGRDLAQHF.

The rearrangement joins TRBV15 to TRBJ2-3; the match to TRBD2 covers 12 bases. The J segment lost 3 bases and the V segment lost 2 bases, leaving 6 bases of the junction unmatched. The CDR3 contains 17 residues. Per germline, CDR1 LNHNV and CDR2 YYDKDF (reference sequence). In DNA form, the CDR3 reads TGTGCCACCAGCAGATGGAGACTAGCGGGAGCTACAGATACGCAGTATTTT. Protein product: CATSRWRLAGATDTQYF.

This clonotype was seen a few times. The V call is TRBV5-5, the J call TRBJ1-1; D call uncertain. Germline lookup yields CDR1 SGHKS and CDR2 YYEKEE (reference sequence). The germline V and J ends were trimmed by 0 bases and 4 bases, with 10 bases remaining between them. This CDR3 has 14 amino acids. The CDR3: CASSLVLELTEAFF. The CDR3 DNA reads as TGTGCCAGCAGCTTGGTCTTGGAGCTCACTGAAGCTTTCTTT.

Only a few counts were recorded for this clonotype. The chain links TRBV11-2 to TRBJ2-4, with D possibly TRBD1 on 5 matching bases. Trimming took 0 bases from V and 0 from J, leaving 18 bases between them. Germline V lookup: CDR1 SGHAT, CDR2 FQNNGV. This CDR3 spans 19 amino acids. The CDR3 sequence: CASSLDWEHWGLAKNIQYF. The CDR3 bases are TGTGCCAGCAGCTTAGATTGGGAACACTGGGGCCTAGCCAAAAACATTCAGTACTTC.

V is TRBV10-2 and J is TRBJ2-1, with 14 bases lining up with TRBD2. CDR1 is WSHSY, CDR2 SAAADI, per germline. The CDR3 contains 17 residues. Germline trimming cut 5 bases from V and 0 bases from J; bases unmatched to any gene: 3. CDR3 DNA sequence: TGCGCCAGCAGTCGACTAGCGGGGGGGGGCTCCTACAATGAGCAGTTCTTC. This gives the protein CASSRLAGGGSYNEQFF.

This clonotype showed up many times. The chain links TRBV12-3 or TRBV12-4 to TRBJ1-1; TRBD1 matches at 7 bases. The CDR3 runs to 13 residues. Written as DNA, the CDR3 is TGTGCTGCCGCCGACAGGGCGAACACTGAAGCTTTCTTT. Protein: CAAADRANTEAFF.

This clonotype was observed a handful of times. The V call is TRBV3-1, the J call TRBJ2-7, with D tentatively TRBD1 or TRBD2 (5 bases each). This CDR3 comprises 17 residues. Trimming removed 5 bases from V and 3 bases from J, with 23 bases in between. Germline-derived CDR1 and CDR2 are LGHDT and YNNKEL (reference sequence). CDR3 DNA sequence: TGTGCCAGCAGCTCGGGATCTGGGCAGGGCCTTAACTACGAGCAGTACTTC. Its protein is CASSSGSGQGLNYEQYF.

There are a few counts of this clonotype. The chain carries TRBV4-1 and TRBJ2-7, with TRBD2 identical over 9 bases. This CDR3 is built from 16 residues. CDR1 is MGHRA, CDR2 YSYEKL, per germline. V shed 0 bases, J shed 2 bases, and the junction held 5 bases outside the gene matches. The CDR3 DNA follows: TGCGCCAGCAGCCAAGAAAAGCGACTAGCGGCCTACGAGCAGTACTTC. Translating it yields CASSQEKRLAAYEQYF.

This clonotype was observed at least ten times. The rearrangement links TRBV24-1 to TRBJ2-3; the match to TRBD2 covers 10 bases. CDR1 KGHDR and CDR2 SFDVKD come from the germline V gene. Trimming took 6 bases from V and 6 from J; bases not matched to a gene: 5. The CDR3 loop spans 14 amino acids. This CDR3 reads CATSKLAGGDTQYF. The CDR3 DNA follows: TGTGCCACCAGTAAGTTAGCGGGAGGTGATACGCAGTATTTT.

This clonotype was detected only a few times. The chain uses TRBV28 and TRBJ1-2; 9 positions agree with TRBD1. The germline gives CDR1 MDHEN, CDR2 SYDVKM. The trim removed 8 bases at V and 11 bases at J, leaving 6 bases unmatched. The CDR3 runs 11 residues. The CDR3 loop reads CASGWTGAYTF. The CDR3 coding sequence is TGTGCCAGCGGATGGACAGGGGCTTACACCTTC.

This clonotype was detected only once. This chain joins TRBV20-1 and TRBJ2-5; D is uncertain. Between the trimmed V and J ends, which lost 6 bases and 2 bases, there was a span of 13 bases. CDR1 is DFQATT, CDR2 SNEGSKA, per germline (reference sequence). CDR3 length: 13 amino acids. The CDR3 region is CSARYTIQETQYF. The CDR3 DNA follows: TGCAGTGCCAGATATACCATTCAAGAGACCCAGTACTTC.

This clonotype came up a few times. The J gene is TRBJ1-3, the V gene TRBV10-3; D unclear. Trimming removed 3 bases from V and 0 bases from J, with 3 bases in between. CDR3 size: 13 residues. CDR1 is ENHRY and CDR2 is SYGVKD in the germline V gene. This chain's CDR3 is CAISDGSGNTIYF. The DNA of the CDR3 is TGTGCCATCAGTGATGGCTCTGGAAACACCATATATTTT.

The chain couples TRBV5-5 to TRBJ2-1; 9 nucleotides line up with TRBD1. The CDR3 spans 14 residues. The V gene end was trimmed by 4 bases and the J gene end by 8 bases; junction bases not matched to a gene: 7. Germline V gene sequence: CDR1 SGHKS, CDR2 YYEKEE (reference sequence). The chain's CDR3 is CASSGDRVGDEQFF. CDR3 nucleotide sequence: TGTGCCAGCAGCGGGGACAGGGTAGGCGATGAGCAGTTCTTC.

This clonotype was counted between two and nine times. The chain links TRBV5-5 to TRBJ2-7, with 10 bases identical to TRBD1. Germline assignment: CDR1 SGHKS and CDR2 YYEKEE (reference sequence). Germline trimming cut 1 base from V and 0 bases from J; bases unmatched to any gene: 4. CDR3 length: 16 residues. The CDR3 here is CASSLMWTGGSYEQYV. Written as DNA, the CDR3 is TGTGCCAGCAGCTTGATGTGGACAGGGGGCTCCTACGAGCAGTACGTC.

This clonotype was observed many times. The chain is built from TRBV6-2 or TRBV6-3 and TRBJ1-5; no clear D gene. Deletions cut 6 bases from V and 1 base from J, with 4 bases between. CDR3 size: 12 residues. Germline V gene lookup returns CDR1 MNHEY and CDR2 SVGEGT. In DNA, the CDR3 is TGTGCCAGCAGCGACAGCAATCAGCCCCAGCATTTT. Translated: CASSDSNQPQHF.

The gene calls are TRBV20-1 and TRBJ2-1; 7 bases line up with TRBD1. Germline V gene lookup returns CDR1 DFQATT and CDR2 SNEGSKA (reference sequence). V lost 0 bases to trimming and J lost 9 bases; unmatched junction nucleotides: 5. This CDR3 is built from 13 residues. CDR3 in amino acids: CSARDRTGGEQFF. The CDR3 nucleotides are TGCAGTGCTAGAGACCGGACAGGCGGTGAGCAGTTCTTC.

This chain connects TRBV20-1 to TRBJ2-1; D gene ambiguous. Per germline, CDR1 DFQATT and CDR2 SNEGSKA (reference sequence). With 6 bases removed from V and 0 bases from J, the gap between germline ends came to 15 bases. The length of the CDR3 is 15 residues. CDR3 residues: CSAHGLGSSYNEQFF. CDR3 coding DNA: TGCAGTGCCCATGGGCTAGGAAGCTCCTACAATGAGCAGTTCTTC.

The V gene is TRBV7-9, the J gene TRBJ1-1; TRBD1 matches 7 bases. This CDR3 spans 15 amino acids. CDR1 is SEHNR and CDR2 is FQNEAQ in the germline V gene (reference sequence). Germline trimming cut 6 bases from V and 0 bases from J; bases unmatched to any gene: 7. Here the CDR3 DNA reads TGTGCCAGCAGATCAAGGGACAGCATGAACACTGAAGCTTTCTTT. Translated, it gives CASRSRDSMNTEAFF. The whole variable domain, remainder taken from reference TRBV7-9 and TRBJ1-1, is DTGVSQNPRHKITKRGQNVTFRCDPISEHNRLYWYRQTLGQGPEFLTYFQNEAQLEKSRLLSDRFSAERPKGSFSTLEIQRTEQGDSAMYLCASRSRDSMNTEAFFGQGTRLTVV.

The J gene is TRBJ1-1, the V gene TRBV11-2, with TRBD1 identical over 9 bases. In germline, CDR1 is SGHAT, CDR2 FQNNGV. The CDR3 totals 18 residues. After removal of 2 bases from V and 6 bases from J, the junction contained 16 bases not matched to a gene. The CDR3 is CASSLIRVGYRGRAEAFF. The CDR3 nucleotides are TGTGCCAGCAGCTTAATTCGAGTCGGCTACAGGGGGCGGGCTGAAGCTTTCTTT.